The 24 T cell receptor beta chains below were found in one sample sequenced in a study of blood T cell repertoires in COVID-19. TCRdb's copy holds only in-frame clones and misses some; the assay was immunoSEQ multiplex PCR. The sample yields more than 250,000 clones, around 90% seen once. The sequencing sample was made of PBMCs or T cells enriched from blood (not recorded which). The receptor source for this set is a woman in her twenties or thirties who had recovered from COVID-19.

In regard to this clone: Other DNA sequences in this specimen translate into the identical CDR3. The V gene is TRBV2, the J gene TRBJ1-1; D is possibly TRBD1 (6 bases). There are 14 residues in the CDR3. Trimming took off 3 bases at V and 2 bases at J, with 10 bases between the two ends. Germline values: CDR1 SNHLY, CDR2 FYNNEI. In nucleotides, the CDR3 is TGTGCCAGCAGTGACCGGGGGGCAAACACTGAAGCTTTCTTT. Its translation is CASSDRGANTEAFF. The full variable domain, completed using reference TRBV2 and TRBJ1-1, is EPEVTQTPSHQVTQMGQEVILRCVPISNHLYFYWYRQILGQKVEFLVSFYNNEISEKSEIFDDQFSVERPDGSNFTLKIRSTKLEDSAMYFCASSDRGANTEAFFGQGTRLTVV.

The rearrangement links TRBV27 to TRBJ1-6; the match to TRBD1 covers 8 bases. Germline CDR1 is MNHEY and CDR2 is SMNVEV (reference sequence). With V trimmed by 5 bases and J by 0 bases, 3 bases remained unmatched. CDR3 size: 16 residues. CDR3 region: CASSRQGSSYNSPLHF. Here the CDR3 DNA reads TGTGCCAGCAGTCGACAGGGGAGCTCCTATAATTCACCCCTCCACTTT.

This clone was found once. The chain is built from TRBV25-1 and TRBJ1-5; D is undetermined. V dropped 5 bases and J dropped 4 bases, with 6 bases sitting between them. The CDR3 has 12 residues. The germline V gene encodes CDR1 MGHDK and CDR2 SYGVNS. DNA for the CDR3: TGTGCCAGCAGTTCCGTGAATCAGCCCCAGCATTTT. Translated, it gives CASSSVNQPQHF.

This chain uses TRBV25-1 with TRBJ1-4; D unclear. CDR3 size: 14 residues. Trimming took 4 bases from V and 2 from J, leaving 8 bases between them. The germline CDR1 and CDR2 sequences are MGHDK and SYGVNS. CDR3 residues: CASSGWQTNEKLFF. The CDR3 coding sequence is TGTGCCAGCAGTGGTTGGCAGACTAATGAAAAACTGTTTTTT.

This clone was seen more than once but under ten times. V gene TRBV3-1 (or the pseudogene TRBV3-2) combines with J gene TRBJ1-1, with 8 bases lining up with TRBD1. Germline lookup yields CDR1 LGHDT and CDR2 YNNKEL (reference sequence). V was clipped by 3 bases and J by 4 bases; unmatched bases: 4. The length of the CDR3 is 14 residues. The CDR3 spells CASSHRQGSTEAFF. The CDR3 nucleotides are TGTGCCAGCAGCCACAGACAGGGGAGCACTGAAGCTTTCTTT.

The V call is TRBV6-5, the J call TRBJ1-1; D is perhaps TRBD1 (6 bases). Germline V gene sequence: CDR1 MNHEY, CDR2 SVGAGI. Trimming pared 2 bases from V and 2 bases from J, leaving 12 bases between. This CDR3 region has 15 residues. The CDR3 DNA is TGTGCCAGCAGTTACGGTGGGGGCAGAAACACTGAAGCTTTCTTT. Residues: CASSYGGGRNTEAFF.

The rearrangement joins TRBV15 to TRBJ1-5, with 9 bases lining up with TRBD1. The V segment lost 1 base and the J segment 9 bases; nucleotides outside the gene matches: 10. CDR1 and CDR2 from the germline V gene are LNHNV and YYDKDF (reference sequence). The CDR3 loop spans 16 amino acids. CDR3 DNA: TGTGCCACCAGCAGAGTCGGGACAGGGAGCCTAAGGCCCCAGCATTTT. It is translated as CATSRVGTGSLRPQHF.

The genes are TRBV25-1 and TRBJ1-5, with 9 bases aligning to TRBD1. V lost 5 bases, J lost 3 bases, and 5 bases stayed unmatched. Germline V gene data show CDR1 as MGHDK and CDR2 as SYGVNS. This CDR3 has 15 residues. Here the CDR3 DNA reads TGTGCCAGCAGTCTGGGACAGGGTTCCAATCAGCCCCAGCATTTT. It yields the protein CASSLGQGSNQPQHF.

This sequence joins TRBV10-1 and TRBJ1-5, with 8 bases matching TRBD1. Germline CDR1 WNHNN, CDR2 SYGVQD (reference sequence). Trimming took 4 bases from V and 1 from J; bases not matched to a gene: 12. This CDR3 region has 18 residues. The CDR3 DNA reads TGCGCCAGCAGTGCGTGGGGGATAGGACAGGGAAGCAATCAGCCCCAGCATTTT. Amino acids: CASSAWGIGQGSNQPQHF.

The chain joins TRBV3-1 (or the pseudogene TRBV3-2) to TRBJ2-1; TRBD2 agrees at 9 bases. With 4 bases clipped from V and 9 bases from J, the junction kept 13 bases outside the gene matches. Germline CDR1 reads LGHDT; CDR2 reads YNNKEL (reference sequence). This CDR3 is built from 16 residues. CDR3 DNA sequence: TGTGCCAGCAGCCCCTTTTTGGCGGGGGGGCCGGCTGAGCAGTTCTTC. Its translation is CASSPFLAGGPAEQFF.

V usage is TRBV6-1 and J usage is TRBJ1-2, with a possible D match to TRBD1 (5 bases). The ends were cut back, 1 base at V and 4 bases at J, with 13 bases in the middle. There are 15 residues in the CDR3. Germline loops: CDR1 MNHNS, CDR2 SASEGT. CDR3 amino acids: CASSEGWGGGYGYTF. The CDR3 region has the DNA TGTGCCAGCAGTGAAGGGTGGGGGGGTGGCTATGGCTACACCTTC.

The chain joins TRBV28 to TRBJ1-2; TRBD1 might be the D (5 bases). The CDR3 sequence is 13 residues long. Between the trimmed V and J ends, which lost 5 bases and 8 bases, there was a span of 15 bases. Germline CDR1 reads MDHEN; CDR2 reads SYDVKM. As DNA, the CDR3 is TGTGCCAGCAGTCCTGGGACTGAGGAGGGCTACACCTTC. As protein: CASSPGTEEGYTF.

The chain has TRBV3-1 (or the pseudogene TRBV3-2) and TRBJ2-3, with D possibly matching TRBD2 (5 bases). From germline, CDR1 is LGHDT and CDR2 YNNKEL (reference sequence). Trimming left V 3 bases short and J 6 bases short, with 10 bases between. This CDR3 region has 13 residues. CDR3 nucleotides: TGTGCCAGCAGCCACGGCGGGTGGGATACGCAGTATTTT. Protein: CASSHGGWDTQYF.

This clone came up once. This chain uses TRBV29-1 with TRBJ2-3; 12 bases are a match to TRBD2. The V segment lost 4 bases and the J segment 4 bases; nucleotides outside the gene matches: 6. The germline gives CDR1 SQVTM, CDR2 ANQGSEA. This CDR3 comprises 15 residues. The CDR3 region is CSVALAGGPSDTQYF. In nucleotides, the CDR3 is TGCAGCGTTGCCCTAGCGGGGGGGCCGTCAGATACGCAGTATTTT.

The rearrangement joins TRBV11-2 to TRBJ2-7, with TRBD1 matching 7 bases. The CDR3 covers 14 residues. Germline trimming cut 5 bases from V and 7 bases from J; bases unmatched to any gene: 11. Germline V lookup: CDR1 SGHAT, CDR2 FQNNGV. The CDR3 spells CASSIGQALSEQYF. CDR3 nucleotides: TGTGCCAGCAGCATCGGACAGGCCCTTTCGGAGCAGTACTTC.

The CDR3 spells CASSVVLAGGPDTQYF. In DNA form, the CDR3 reads TGTGCCAGCAGCGTAGTCCTAGCGGGGGGGCCAGATACGCAGTATTTT. The V and J genes are TRBV9 and TRBJ2-3, with 12 bases lining up with TRBD2. The germline V gene has CDR1 SGDLS and CDR2 YYNGEE. V was pared by 0 bases and J by 4 bases, with 3 bases of the junction left unmatched. The CDR3 spans 16 residues.

This chain joins TRBV5-1 and TRBJ1-1, with D tentatively TRBD1 (6 bases). The CDR3 runs to 15 residues. V lost 4 bases and J lost 11, with 24 bases in between. Germline CDR1 and CDR2: SGHRS and YFSETQ. The DNA of the CDR3 is TGCGCCAGCAGCCGGGGACTTCTAGCGGGGGGGCGCGCTTTCTTT. Amino acids: CASSRGLLAGGRAFF.

The V gene is TRBV6-5, the J gene TRBJ1-5, with 7 bases matching TRBD1. There are 13 residues in the CDR3. The V and J ends lost 11 bases and 7 bases, in that order; junction bases with no gene match: 11. Germline V gene sequence: CDR1 MNHEY, CDR2 SVGAGI. The CDR3 DNA sequence: TGTGCCCACTCCGGGACAGTTGGCCAGCCCCAGCATTTT. Translating it yields CAHSGTVGQPQHF.

The CDR3 nucleotides are TGTGCCAGCAGTTACGGGACAGCAAACTATGGCTACACCTTC. Protein product: CASSYGTANYGYTF. This rearrangement joins TRBV6-5 to TRBJ1-2, with 7 bases matching TRBD1. The CDR3 is 14 amino acids. Trimming took 2 bases from V and 2 from J; bases not matched to a gene: 2. CDR1 MNHEY and CDR2 SVGAGI come from the germline V gene.

The chain employs TRBV7-3 and TRBJ2-1, with 8 nucleotides matching TRBD2. Germline-derived CDR1 and CDR2 are SGHTA and FQGTGA. This CDR3 region has 15 residues. V gave up 4 bases and J gave up 4 bases; unmatched junction bases: 6. CDR3 in amino acids: CASSSQAGEYNEQFF. The CDR3 DNA is TGTGCCAGCAGCTCTCAAGCGGGGGAATACAATGAGCAGTTCTTC.

The sample holds one count of this clone. J is TRBJ1-3 and V is TRBV19; D call uncertain. The CDR3 totals 14 residues. V was trimmed by 11 bases and J by 0 bases, leaving 14 bases between them. Germline V gene lookup returns CDR1 LNHDA and CDR2 SQIVND (reference sequence). DNA of the CDR3: TGTGCCTCCGCTTATTACAACTCTGGAAACACCATATATTTT. Residues: CASAYYNSGNTIYF.

The DNA for the CDR3 is TGTGCCAGCAGTGAAGCATCAGGGGCGTCGCGATCACCCCTCCACTTT. Its translation: CASSEASGASRSPLHF. The chain is built from TRBV2 and TRBJ1-6, with D maybe TRBD1 (6 bases). Germline CDR1 and CDR2: SNHLY and FYNNEI. The CDR3 is 16 amino acids. V was pared by 0 bases and J by 10 bases, with 16 bases between.

This chain connects TRBV5-1 to TRBJ1-4; tentative D call: TRBD1 (6 bases). Trimming took off 3 bases at V and 8 bases at J, with 11 bases between the two ends. The CDR3 length is 13 residues. The germline V gene encodes CDR1 SGHRS and CDR2 YFSETQ. CDR3 protein: CASSSTGWEKLFF. DNA for the CDR3: TGCGCCAGCAGCTCTACAGGGTGGGAAAAACTGTTTTTT.

This clone was counted only a few times. CDR3 loop: CASSHQGDYGYTF. In nucleotides, the CDR3 is TGTGCCAGCAGCCACCAGGGCGACTATGGCTACACCTTC. The chain is built from TRBV5-8 and TRBJ1-2, with a possible D match to TRBD1 (5 bases). V lost 4 bases and J 3 bases, leaving 10 bases between the germline ends. Germline CDR1 is SGHTS and CDR2 is YDEGEE. The CDR3 covers 13 residues.